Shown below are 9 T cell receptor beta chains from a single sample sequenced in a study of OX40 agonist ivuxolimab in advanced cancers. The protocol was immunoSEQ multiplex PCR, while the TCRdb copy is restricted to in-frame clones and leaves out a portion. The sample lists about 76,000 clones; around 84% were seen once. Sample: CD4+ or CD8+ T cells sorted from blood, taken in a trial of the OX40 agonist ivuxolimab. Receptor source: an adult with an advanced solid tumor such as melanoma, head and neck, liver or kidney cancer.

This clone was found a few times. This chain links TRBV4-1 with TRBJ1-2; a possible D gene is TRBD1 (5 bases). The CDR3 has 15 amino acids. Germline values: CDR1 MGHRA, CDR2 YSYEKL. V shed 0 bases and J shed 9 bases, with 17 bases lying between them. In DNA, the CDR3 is TGCGCCAGCAGCCAAGATCGGGGACGGGCCCCGCGCTACACCTTC. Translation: CASSQDRGRAPRYTF.

CDR3 bases: TGTGCCAGCAGTGAAACCCACGAGAACACTGAAGCTTTCTTT. It specifies CASSETHENTEAFF. The chain joins TRBV6-1 to TRBJ1-1, with D unresolved. Germline values: CDR1 MNHNS, CDR2 SASEGT. The CDR3 is 14 amino acids. Trimming cost V 2 bases and J 1 base, with 8 bases left between them.

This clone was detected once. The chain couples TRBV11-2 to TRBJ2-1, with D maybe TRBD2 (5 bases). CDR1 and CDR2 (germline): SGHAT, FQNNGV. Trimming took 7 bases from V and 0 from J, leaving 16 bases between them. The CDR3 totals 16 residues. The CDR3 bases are TGTGCCAGCACTCTAATGGTGGGGAGCTCCTACAATGAGCAGTTCTTC. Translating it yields CASTLMVGSSYNEQFF.

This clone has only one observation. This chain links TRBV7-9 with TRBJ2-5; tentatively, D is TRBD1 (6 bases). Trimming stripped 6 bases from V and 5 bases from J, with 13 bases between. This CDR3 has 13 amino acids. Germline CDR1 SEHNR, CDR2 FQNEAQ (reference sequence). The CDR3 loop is CASRRTGTETQYF. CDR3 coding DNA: TGTGCCAGCAGACGCACAGGGACCGAGACCCAGTACTTC.

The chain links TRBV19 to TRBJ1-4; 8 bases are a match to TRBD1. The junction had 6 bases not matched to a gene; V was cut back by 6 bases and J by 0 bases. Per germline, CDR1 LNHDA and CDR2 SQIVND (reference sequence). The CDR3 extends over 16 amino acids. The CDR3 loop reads CASRGQEVATNEKLFF. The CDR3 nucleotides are TGTGCCAGTAGGGGACAGGAGGTTGCAACTAATGAAAAACTGTTTTTT.

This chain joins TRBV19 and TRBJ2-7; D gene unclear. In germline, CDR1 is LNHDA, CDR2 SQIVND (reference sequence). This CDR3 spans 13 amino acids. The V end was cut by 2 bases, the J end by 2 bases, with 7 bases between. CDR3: CASSISDAYEQYF. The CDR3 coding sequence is TGTGCCAGTAGTATATCGGACGCCTACGAGCAGTACTTC.

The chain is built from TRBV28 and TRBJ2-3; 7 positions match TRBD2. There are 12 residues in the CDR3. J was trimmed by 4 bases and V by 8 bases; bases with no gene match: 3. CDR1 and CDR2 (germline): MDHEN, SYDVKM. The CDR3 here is CASLGGADTQYF. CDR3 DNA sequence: TGTGCCAGCCTGGGGGGGGCAGATACGCAGTATTTT.

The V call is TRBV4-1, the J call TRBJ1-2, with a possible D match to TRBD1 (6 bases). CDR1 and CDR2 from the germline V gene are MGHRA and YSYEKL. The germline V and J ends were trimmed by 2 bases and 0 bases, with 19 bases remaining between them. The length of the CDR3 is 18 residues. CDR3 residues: CASSQLLLPGAANYGYTF. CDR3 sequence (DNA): TGCGCCAGCAGCCAACTACTCTTGCCAGGGGCTGCTAACTATGGCTACACCTTC.

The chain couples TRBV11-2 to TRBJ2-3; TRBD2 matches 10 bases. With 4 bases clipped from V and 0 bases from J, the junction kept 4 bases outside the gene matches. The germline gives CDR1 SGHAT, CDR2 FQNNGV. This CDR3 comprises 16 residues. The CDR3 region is CASSSNSGGSTDTQYF. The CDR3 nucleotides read TGTGCCAGCAGCTCGAATAGCGGGGGGAGCACAGATACGCAGTATTTT.